One sample yielded the 12 T cell receptor beta chains listed below, sequenced in a study of cytotoxic CD8 clonotypes in ibrutinib-treated CLL. TCRdb's copy holds only in-frame clones and misses some; the assay was immunoSEQ multiplex PCR. The data contain 90,000 to 95,000 clones, around 77% of them singletons. The material sequenced was PBMCs, taken after 24 months of ibrutinib treatment. These receptors all stem from a human donor with chronic lymphocytic leukemia.

This clone has ten or more counts. The V call is TRBV7-3, the J call TRBJ2-1; 13 bases align to TRBD2. Germline trimming cut 5 bases from V and 4 bases from J; bases unmatched to any gene: 8. Germline V lookup: CDR1 SGHTA, CDR2 FQGTGA. This CDR3 is built from 17 residues. The CDR3 reads CASSLNPGLAGYNEQFF. DNA of the CDR3: TGTGCCAGCAGCCTGAACCCGGGACTAGCGGGATACAATGAGCAGTTCTTC. Looking up the rest from reference TRBV7-3 and TRBJ2-1 gives the full variable domain: GAGVSQTPSNKVTEKGKYVELRCDPISGHTALYWYRQSLGQGPEFLIYFQGTGAADDSGLPNDRFFAVRPEGSVSTLKIQRTERGDSAVYLCASSLNPGLAGYNEQFFGPGTRLTVL.

J is TRBJ2-1 and V is TRBV2, with TRBD1 identical over 9 bases. The V segment lost 5 bases and the J segment 7 bases; nucleotides outside the gene matches: 9. Germline CDR1 and CDR2: SNHLY and FYNNEI. This CDR3 contains 15 residues. In DNA, the CDR3 is TGTGCCAGCAGTTCGGGACAGGGCAGTAGGAATGAGCAGTTCTTC. It codes for CASSSGQGSRNEQFF. The variable domain in full, with the rest retrieved from reference TRBV2 and TRBJ2-1, is EPEVTQTPSHQVTQMGQEVILRCVPISNHLYFYWYRQILGQKVEFLVSFYNNEISEKSEIFDDQFSVERPDGSNFTLKIRSTKLEDSAMYFCASSSGQGSRNEQFFGPGTRLTVL.

DNA of the CDR3: TGTGCCAGCAGTTATTCGCTAGCGGGAGCTCAGAATGAGCAGTTCTTC. As protein: CASSYSLAGAQNEQFF. This chain connects TRBV2 to TRBJ2-1, with 10 bases fitting TRBD2. Germline assignment: CDR1 SNHLY and CDR2 FYNNEI. This CDR3 has 16 residues. V trimming: 5 bases; J trimming: 7 bases; junction bases outside the gene matches: 11.

This sequence joins TRBV18 and TRBJ2-7; no clear D gene. CDR1 and CDR2 from the germline V gene are KGHSH and LQKENI. V was clipped by 1 base and J by 3 bases, with 22 bases between them. The CDR3 runs to 18 residues. CDR3 bases: TGTGCCAGCTCACCACTCGCATATTTTCTGGACGGAAACTACGAGCAGTACTTC. Translation: CASSPLAYFLDGNYEQYF.

The rearrangement links TRBV15 to TRBJ1-4, with no clear D. The CDR3 covers 14 residues. Germline V gene data show CDR1 as LNHNV and CDR2 as YYDKDF (reference sequence). V was trimmed by 0 bases and J by 0 bases, leaving 2 bases between them. For the CDR3, the DNA is TGTGCCACCAGCAGAGATGCAACTAATGAAAAACTGTTTTTT. It codes for CATSRDATNEKLFF.

This sequence joins TRBV27 and TRBJ2-1; D is perhaps TRBD2 (6 bases). Trimming took 7 bases from V and 7 from J, leaving 20 bases between them. This CDR3 spans 15 amino acids. The germline V gene encodes CDR1 MNHEY and CDR2 SMNVEV (reference sequence). CDR3 bases: TGTGCCAGCACTGGGCCCGGCGGGGTAAGGAATGAGCAGTTCTTC. It specifies CASTGPGGVRNEQFF.

In the case of this clone: This probably arose from a read error, given a far larger clone one base away. The chain recombines TRBV7-7 with TRBJ2-7; 12 nucleotides match TRBD1. The CDR3 spans 15 residues. Germline V gene lookup returns CDR1 SSHAT and CDR2 FNYEAQ (reference sequence). Losses at the gene ends were 6 bases for V and 5 bases for J; bases not matched to a gene: 8. The CDR3 is CASRAGQGALHEQYF. CDR3 bases: TGTGCCAGCAGGGCGGGACAGGGGGCGCTCCACGAGCAGTACTTC.

Ten or more counts support this clone. V is TRBV5-6 and J is TRBJ2-7; the D is unclear. CDR3 length: 12 amino acids. CDR1 is SGHDT, CDR2 YYEEEE, per germline. V was cut by 7 bases and J by 7 bases, with 15 bases left in between. The CDR3 spells CASSGQLSEQYF. CDR3 sequence (DNA): TGTGCCAGCTCCGGGCAGCTGAGTGAGCAGTACTTC.

The rearrangement links TRBV6-1 to TRBJ1-2, with D perhaps matching TRBD1 (5 bases). Trimming stripped 7 bases from V and 2 bases from J, with 11 bases between. The CDR3 covers 13 residues. The germline V gene has CDR1 MNHNS and CDR2 SASEGT. CDR3 sequence: CASNSRENYGYTF. The CDR3 DNA reads TGTGCCAGCAATAGCAGGGAGAACTATGGCTACACCTTC.

With respect to this clone: At the DNA level, this CDR3 is encoded by other sequences in the same sample as well. V usage is TRBV28 and J usage is TRBJ1-2; 7 bases align to TRBD1. Germline loops: CDR1 MDHEN, CDR2 SYDVKM. The CDR3 is 12 amino acids. Losses at the gene ends were 6 bases for V and 7 bases for J; bases not matched to a gene: 5. Here the CDR3 reads CASRTGRGGYTF. CDR3 in DNA: TGTGCCAGCAGGACAGGGAGGGGTGGCTACACCTTC.

CDR3 sequence (DNA): TGTGCCAGCAGTTTAACAGGGGTCGGGGCCAACGTCCTGACTTTC. This codes for CASSLTGVGANVLTF. The chain couples TRBV27 to TRBJ2-6; TRBD1 aligns across 7 bases. The CDR3 is 15 amino acids. Germline V gene sequence: CDR1 MNHEY, CDR2 SMNVEV (reference sequence). The V gene end was trimmed by 2 bases and the J gene end by 4 bases; junction bases not matched to a gene: 2.

CDR3 bases: TGTGCCAGCCTCACCTCGGGACAGACTAATTACGAGCAGTACTTC. Its translation is CASLTSGQTNYEQYF. The chain uses TRBV28 and TRBJ2-7; TRBD1 matches 7 bases. The CDR3 runs 15 residues. Losses at the gene ends were 8 bases for V and 4 bases for J; bases not matched to a gene: 14. Per the germline V gene, CDR1 is MDHEN and CDR2 is SYDVKM. The full variable domain, its missing parts supplied by reference TRBV28 and TRBJ2-7, is DVKVTQSSRYLVKRTGEKVFLECVQDMDHENMFWYRQDPGLGLRLIYFSYDVKMKEKGDIPEGYSVSREKKERFSLILESASTNQTSMYLCASLTSGQTNYEQYFGPGTRLTVT.